These 11 T cell receptor beta chains came from one sample sequenced in a study of beta chain features in type 1 diabetes. General study points: Significant though moderate, a shortening of TCRB CDR3s appeared in all four CD4+ subsets of Type 1 diabetes patients.

Antigens for these TCRs are unknown. The whole isolated RNA underwent reverse transcription, so sequencing captured expressed TCRB transcripts. TCRdb keeps only in-frame clones here, not all; method: immunoSEQ multiplex PCR. The table lists some 640,000 clones, over 13% of them singletons. The specimen sequenced was naive CD4+ T cells from blood. The source is a man aged 18 to 35 with type 1 diabetes.

J is TRBJ2-5 and V is TRBV7-2; TRBD2 is a possible D gene (6 bases). Germline V gives CDR1 SGHTA, CDR2 FQGNSA. Trimming left V 4 bases short and J 2 bases short, with 11 bases between. This CDR3 is 14 amino acids long. The CDR3 coding sequence is TGTGCCAGCAGCTCCCTGGCGGGGCAAGAGACCCAGTACTTC. The encoded protein is CASSSLAGQETQYF.

This CDR3 is CATSRDRQGAGELFF. In nucleotides, the CDR3 is TGTGCCACCAGCAGAGATCGTCAGGGGGCCGGGGAGCTGTTTTTT. V is TRBV15 and J is TRBJ2-2, with 7 bases matching TRBD1. From germline, CDR1 is LNHNV and CDR2 YYDKDF (reference sequence). This CDR3 has 15 amino acids. V dropped 0 bases and J dropped 6; count of bases not matched to a gene: 4.

V gene TRBV4-2 combines with J gene TRBJ2-5; 13 nucleotides line up with TRBD2. Germline CDR1 LGHNA, CDR2 YNFKEQ. Losses at the gene ends were 4 bases for V and 1 base for J; bases not matched to a gene: 6. This CDR3 has 17 residues. CDR3 in DNA: TGTGCCAGCAGCCCCTCGACTAGCGGGAGGATCCAAGAGACCCAGTACTTC. Translating gives CASSPSTSGRIQETQYF.

This clone was recorded a few times. This chain links TRBV1 with TRBJ2-3; TRBD2 was called by the table and not checked on the DNA. TRBV1 is a pseudogene. The CDR3 runs to 18 residues. The CDR3 sequence: CTSSQAPPAFPRTDTQYF. CDR3 sequence (DNA): TGCACCAGCAGCCAAGCCCCACCGGCGTTTCCGCGGACAGATACGCAGTATTTT.

The J gene is TRBJ2-1, the V gene TRBV5-4; TRBD2 matches at 11 bases. J lost 7 bases, V lost 9 bases, and 12 bases had no gene match. The CDR3 totals 15 residues. CDR1 SGHNT and CDR2 YYREEE come from the germline V gene (reference sequence). DNA of the CDR3: TGTGCCATGCCCTCTTCGGCTAGCGGGAGGAATGAGCAGTTCTTC. Amino acid sequence: CAMPSSASGRNEQFF.

V is TRBV29-1 and J is TRBJ2-1, with 9 bases lining up with TRBD2. The V gene end was trimmed by 1 base and the J gene end by 2 bases; junction bases not matched to a gene: 3. Germline V lookup: CDR1 SQVTM, CDR2 ANQGSEA. The CDR3 loop spans 15 amino acids. DNA of the CDR3: TGCAGCGTTGAAGGGTTAGCGGGAGCCTACAATGAGCAGTTCTTC. Protein: CSVEGLAGAYNEQFF.

The V call is TRBV5-1, the J call TRBJ2-1, with 8 nucleotides matching TRBD2. Trimming at V came to 1 base and at J to 0 bases, leaving 3 bases not matched to a gene. CDR3 size: 16 residues. Per germline, CDR1 SGHRS and CDR2 YFSETQ. The CDR3 DNA is TGCGCCAGCAGCTTGCAGGGGACTAGCTCCTACAATGAGCAGTTCTTC. Translated, it gives CASSLQGTSSYNEQFF.

This clone was detected a few times. This chain connects TRBV7-9 to TRBJ1-5; D gene ambiguous. Germline V lookup: CDR1 SEHNR, CDR2 FQNEAQ (reference sequence). V was trimmed by 1 base and J by 6 bases, leaving 13 bases between them. This CDR3 is built from 15 residues. As DNA, the CDR3 is TGTGCCAGCAGCTTAGGGGTAGGAGGCCCTCAGCCCCAGCATTTT. Protein product: CASSLGVGGPQPQHF.

This clone has just a few counts. V gene TRBV13 combines with J gene TRBJ1-3; TRBD1 matches at 7 bases. J lost 4 bases, V lost 5 bases, and 5 bases had no gene match. CDR1 is PRHDT, CDR2 FYEKMQ, per germline (reference sequence). CDR3 length: 14 amino acids. CDR3 nucleotides: TGTGCCAGCAGCCCACAGGGGCTCGGAAACACCATATATTTT. Its translation is CASSPQGLGNTIYF. The entire variable domain, with the rest obtained from reference TRBV13 and TRBJ1-3, is as follows: AAGVIQSPRHLIKEKRETATLKCYPIPRHDTVYWYQQGPGQDPQFLISFYEKMQSDKGSIPDRFSAQQFSDYHSELNMSSLELGDSALYFCASSPQGLGNTIYFGEGSWLTVV.

The rearrangement links TRBV7-9 to TRBJ2-7, with 8 nucleotides matching TRBD1. The CDR3 is made up of 16 amino acids. CDR1 is SEHNR, CDR2 FQNEAQ, per germline (reference sequence). V shed 5 bases, J shed 0 bases, and the junction held 9 bases outside the gene matches. CDR3 DNA: TGTGCCAGCAGCCCCCTTCGGACAGGGTACTCCTACGAGCAGTACTTC. Amino acid sequence: CASSPLRTGYSYEQYF.

The chain has TRBV7-2 and TRBJ2-5; 7 bases agree with TRBD2. Germline CDR1 SGHTA, CDR2 FQGNSA. Unmatched junction bases numbered 6, after V lost 6 bases and J lost 5 bases. This CDR3 comprises 13 residues. CDR3 amino acids: CASSQWRGETQYF. The CDR3 bases are TGTGCCAGCAGTCAGTGGCGGGGGGAGACCCAGTACTTC.